Following are 22 T cell receptor beta chains from one sample sequenced in a study of PD-1 blockade in classical Hodgkin lymphoma. Some clones are missing from TCRdb's copy, which holds only in-frame ones; the method was immunoSEQ multiplex PCR. The sample consists of 31,000 or so clones, approximately 67% of them appearing once. Time point in this sample: cycle 4 day 1 (C4D1), after 5 to 7 weeks of nivolumab. Following autologous stem cell transplantation, relapse occurred in every patient, and exposure to brentuximab vedotin varied. The specimen comprised peripheral blood mononuclear cells (PBMCs), sampled before the fourth cycle of nivolumab. These receptors were taken from a human donor with classical Hodgkin lymphoma.

The V gene is TRBV28, the J gene TRBJ1-1; D gene uncertain. The CDR3 is 16 residues long. Germline CDR1 is MDHEN and CDR2 is SYDVKM. Trimming took 6 bases from V and 0 from J, leaving 17 bases between them. The CDR3: CASSFDRMGLNTEAFF. The CDR3 nucleotides read TGTGCCAGCAGCTTTGACCGCATGGGCTTGAACACTGAAGCTTTCTTT.

This clone was seen more than once but under ten times. The genes are TRBV10-3 and TRBJ2-7; the D is unclear. V was clipped by 2 bases and J by 7 bases, with 15 bases between them. The CDR3 sequence is 14 residues long. CDR1 and CDR2 from the germline V gene are ENHRY and SYGVKD. The CDR3 DNA is TGTGCCATCAGTGAGGACACCTCCTTGAGGGAGCAGTACTTC. The encoded protein is CAISEDTSLREQYF.

The rearrangement links TRBV7-2 to TRBJ2-4; no reliable D call. CDR1 SGHTA and CDR2 FQGNSA come from the germline V gene. The ends were cut back, 2 bases at V and 1 base at J, with 15 bases in the middle. This CDR3 has 17 residues. The CDR3 sequence: CASSLNEGFRAKNIQYF. Here the CDR3 DNA reads TGTGCCAGCAGCTTAAATGAAGGTTTCCGGGCCAAAAACATTCAGTACTTC.

In nucleotides, the CDR3 is TGTGCCAGCTCACTCATAGACAAGCAAGAGACCCAGTACTTC. Protein: CASSLIDKQETQYF. The rearrangement links TRBV18 to TRBJ2-5; D unresolved. Trimming took 4 bases from V and 2 from J, leaving 11 bases between them. The CDR3 loop spans 14 amino acids. Looked up from germline, CDR1 is KGHSH and CDR2 is LQKENI.

The rearrangement uses TRBV2 and TRBJ2-1; 9 nucleotides agree with TRBD1. The CDR3 length is 17 residues. J was trimmed by 5 bases and V by 5 bases; bases with no gene match: 13. Germline V lookup: CDR1 SNHLY, CDR2 FYNNEI. The CDR3 DNA follows: TGTGCCAGCAGTCCGATTTTTGGGACAGGGTCCAACAATGAGCAGTTCTTC. Its protein product is CASSPIFGTGSNNEQFF.

The chain uses TRBV7-3 and TRBJ2-7; D possibly corresponds to TRBD1 (6 bases). V shed 5 bases and J shed 2 bases, with 13 bases lying between them. CDR3 length: 14 amino acids. CDR1 SGHTA and CDR2 FQGTGA come from the germline V gene. The CDR3 here is CASSPTRTAYEQYF. CDR3 DNA sequence: TGTGCCAGCAGCCCCACTCGGACAGCCTACGAGCAGTACTTC.

This clone appeared a single time. The chain recombines TRBV6-6 with TRBJ2-7, with D unresolved. CDR1 and CDR2 from the germline V gene are MNHNY and SVGAGI (reference sequence). This CDR3 region has 14 residues. The ends were cut back, 2 bases at V and 3 bases at J, with 11 bases in the middle. This CDR3 reads CASSYTDTHYEQYF. The CDR3 DNA is TGTGCCAGCAGTTACACAGATACCCACTACGAGCAGTACTTC.

This clone was seen a few times. This sequence joins TRBV29-1 and TRBJ2-3; D is unresolved. CDR3 length equals 11 residues. Trimming stripped 5 bases from V and 5 bases from J, with 8 bases between. From germline, CDR1 is SQVTM and CDR2 ANQGSEA. Written as DNA, the CDR3 is TGCAGCGTTCGTCAAGGAGATACGCAGTATTTT. It codes for CSVRQGDTQYF.

This clone was counted a single time. The junction and the germline gene differ at one end; a read error may be behind it. V usage is TRBV27 and J usage is TRBJ2-5; D call uncertain. The CDR3 extends over 13 amino acids. Germline CDR1 reads MNHEY; CDR2 reads SMNVEV (reference sequence). The CDR3 is CASSYDTRDGRHF. Here the CDR3 DNA reads TGTGCCAGCAGTTATGATACGCGAGACGGTCGGCACTTC.

The J gene is TRBJ2-5, the V gene TRBV6-1; a possible D gene is TRBD2 (5 bases). The CDR3 consists of 18 residues. CDR1 is MNHNS, CDR2 SASEGT, per germline. V was trimmed by 3 bases and J by 2 bases, leaving 22 bases between them. CDR3 residues: CASSEEDGVLGYQETQYF. The CDR3 DNA sequence: TGTGCCAGCAGTGAGGAGGACGGAGTTTTGGGTTATCAAGAGACCCAGTACTTC.

The sample holds a few counts of this clone. The chain couples TRBV5-6 to TRBJ2-4; TRBD1 matches 11 bases. The CDR3 has 13 residues. CDR1 and CDR2 (germline): SGHDT, YYEEEE. V dropped 9 bases and J dropped 5; count of bases not matched to a gene: 4. CDR3 loop: CATKGQGENIQYF. In DNA, the CDR3 is TGTGCCACAAAGGGACAGGGGGAAAACATTCAGTACTTC.

The chain joins TRBV28 to TRBJ1-1; 10 bases match TRBD1. With 2 bases clipped from V and 3 bases from J, the junction kept 3 bases outside the gene matches. The germline V gene encodes CDR1 MDHEN and CDR2 SYDVKM. The CDR3 spans 15 residues. CDR3 sequence: CASSLVGTGDTEAFF. The CDR3 coding sequence is TGTGCCAGCAGTTTAGTTGGGACAGGGGACACTGAAGCTTTCTTT.

The table lists this clone with a few counts. This chain links TRBV14 with TRBJ1-1; no definite D call. From germline, CDR1 is SGHDN and CDR2 FVKESK. CDR3 length equals 14 residues. V was pared by 1 base and J by 12 bases, with 18 bases between. CDR3 nucleotide sequence: TGTGCCAGCAGCCAAGTCCTGGCTGAATGGCGGCCTTTCTTT. Translating gives CASSQVLAEWRPFF.

This clone came up once. V and J are TRBV7-6 and TRBJ2-7; a weak D match, TRBD2 (6 bases). This CDR3 comprises 16 residues. Germline V gene data show CDR1 as SGHVS and CDR2 as FNYEAQ. V lost 4 bases to trimming and J lost 3 bases, with 19 bases between them. CDR3 nucleotides: TGTGCCAGCAGCTCGGGCGAATCGGGAGACTACTACGAGCAGTACTTC. Encoded protein: CASSSGESGDYYEQYF.

CDR3 nucleotide sequence: TGTGCCAGCAGCTTTACAAGCAGTCAAGAGACCCAGTACTTC. Translated, it gives CASSFTSSQETQYF. V gene TRBV7-2 combines with J gene TRBJ2-5; the D is unclear. Germline-derived CDR1 and CDR2 are SGHTA and FQGNSA. The CDR3 totals 14 residues. Trimming removed 3 bases from V and 2 bases from J, with 10 bases in between.

The rearrangement uses TRBV7-3 and TRBJ2-1; a possible D gene is TRBD2 (7 bases). This CDR3 is 14 amino acids long. Germline CDR1 and CDR2: SGHTA and FQGTGA. V lost 2 bases and J lost 7, with 12 bases in between. CDR3 sequence: CASSLVGGGNEQFF. CDR3 nucleotides: TGTGCCAGCAGCTTAGTAGGGGGAGGGAATGAGCAGTTCTTC. The full variable domain, in which reference TRBV7-3 and TRBJ2-1 provide the parts outside the CDR3, is GAGVSQTPSNKVTEKGKYVELRCDPISGHTALYWYRQSLGQGPEFLIYFQGTGAADDSGLPNDRFFAVRPEGSVSTLKIQRTERGDSAVYLCASSLVGGGNEQFFGPGTRLTVL.

V is TRBV5-1 and J is TRBJ2-7; D call uncertain. V dropped 0 bases and J dropped 2 bases, with 12 bases sitting between them. The CDR3 totals 15 residues. The V gene's germline CDR1 is SGHRS and CDR2 YFSETQ. CDR3 in amino acids: CASSLGRSPTYEQYF. Written as DNA, the CDR3 is TGCGCCAGCAGCTTGGGGCGGAGCCCTACCTACGAGCAGTACTTC.

About this clone: At the DNA level, this CDR3 is encoded by other sequences in the same sample as well. The chain links TRBV4-3 to TRBJ1-2; possible D gene TRBD1, 5 bases. This CDR3 region has 17 residues. The germline gives CDR1 LGHNA, CDR2 YSLEER. V shed 4 bases and J shed 8 bases, with 26 bases lying between them. DNA of the CDR3: TGCGCCAGCAGCCGCACGAGACAGCTAGACAGCGGACGCGGCTACACCTTC. Translation gives CASSRTRQLDSGRGYTF.

The chain joins TRBV5-4 to TRBJ1-6; D gene uncertain. Deletions cut 4 bases from V and 9 bases from J, with 8 bases between. CDR1 is SGHNT, CDR2 YYREEE, per germline (reference sequence). CDR3 length equals 12 residues. DNA of the CDR3: TGTGCCAGCAGCCCGTTTGGTTCACCCCTCCACTTT. It codes for CASSPFGSPLHF.

The chain joins TRBV4-3 to TRBJ1-2; D gene unclear. This CDR3 has 16 residues. Germline CDR1 reads LGHNA; CDR2 reads YSLEER. Trimming took 0 bases from V and 0 from J, leaving 11 bases between them. Here the CDR3 DNA reads TGCGCCAGCAGCCAAGATGGTCGCTCCGCTAACTATGGCTACACCTTC. Its translation is CASSQDGRSANYGYTF.

The V gene is TRBV14, the J gene TRBJ2-7; TRBD2 is a possible D gene (5 bases). CDR1 is SGHDN, CDR2 FVKESK, per germline. Trimming removed 1 base at V and 7 bases at J, with 17 bases between. The CDR3 runs to 15 residues. In DNA, the CDR3 is TGTGCCAGCAGCCAAGTGGGAGTTCCTCTCGGGGAGCAGTACTTC. Protein sequence: CASSQVGVPLGEQYF. Full variable domain (outside the CDR3, taken from reference TRBV14 and TRBJ2-7): EAGVTQFPSHSVIEKGQTVTLRCDPISGHDNLYWYRRVMGKEIKFLLHFVKESKQDESGMPNNRFLAERTGGTYSTLKVQPAELEDSGVYFCASSQVGVPLGEQYFGPGTRLTVT.

The rearrangement joins TRBV11-2 to TRBJ2-5; TRBD2 matches at 10 bases. The CDR3 runs 16 residues. The germline V gene encodes CDR1 SGHAT and CDR2 FQNNGV. Trimming at V came to 5 bases and at J to 5 bases, leaving 11 bases not matched to a gene. The CDR3, as DNA: TGTGCCAGCAGCCTATCACTAGCGGGGCTACGGGAGACCCAGTACTTC. The encoded protein is CASSLSLAGLRETQYF.